These 23 T cell receptor beta chains were all obtained from the same sample, sequenced in a study of CD8+CD57+ T cells in acquired aplastic anemia. It was genomic DNA that served as the template for profiling TCR beta VDJ and CDR3. Each CDR3 protein gets one entry after TCRdb re-called the reads with MiXCR. The sample includes under 350,000 distinct CDR3 sequences, about three fifths of them seen just once. Patients sequenced had flow cytometry evidence of CD8+CD57+ cell expansion. The specimen was sorted CD4+, CD8+, or CD8+CD57+ T cells (not recorded which) from PBMCs. The source is a human donor with aplastic anemia.

This sequence joins TRBV12-3 or TRBV12-4 and TRBJ1-6; D is uncertain. The V end was cut by 5 bases, the J end by 8 bases, with 10 bases between. This CDR3 comprises 13 residues. CDR3 nucleotides: TGTGCCAGCAGTCGCTATGTGGATTCACCCCTCCACTTT. Protein: CASSRYVDSPLHF.

This clonotype has at least ten counts. The chain uses TRBV19 and TRBJ2-1; tentatively, D is TRBD1 or TRBD2 (5 bases each). Trimming shortened V by 5 bases and J by 4 bases, and 12 bases separated the two germline ends. The V gene's germline CDR1 is LNHDA and CDR2 SQIVND (reference sequence). The length of the CDR3 is 14 residues. The CDR3 loop reads CASSWLGEYNEQFF. The CDR3 nucleotides read TGTGCCAGTAGTTGGTTAGGGGAGTACAATGAGCAGTTCTTC. Full variable domain (remainder filled in from reference TRBV19 and TRBJ2-1): DGGITQSPKYLFRKEGQNVTLSCEQNLNHDAMYWYRQDPGQGLRLIYYSQIVNDFQKGDIAEGYSVSREKKESFPLTVTSAQKNPTAFYLCASSWLGEYNEQFFGPGTRLTVL.

This clonotype was found many times. The CDR3 sequence is CASSFRFDRGDSRQQYF. The CDR3 nucleotides are TGTGCCAGCAGCTTCAGATTCGACAGGGGGGATAGTAGGCAGCAGTACTTC. The rearrangement joins TRBV7-2 to TRBJ2-7; 9 bases fit TRBD1. Germline V gene data show CDR1 as SGHTA and CDR2 as FQGNSA. With 3 bases clipped from V and 8 bases from J, the junction kept 17 bases outside the gene matches. This CDR3 has 17 amino acids.

In this sample, this clonotype turned up many times. The J gene is TRBJ2-2, the V gene TRBV24-1, with 7 bases that match TRBD2. Germline loops: CDR1 KGHDR, CDR2 SFDVKD. J lost 5 bases, V lost 9 bases, and 11 bases had no gene match. This CDR3 contains 15 residues. DNA for the CDR3: TGTGCCACCCCCCTCGGGCTAGCGGCGACCGGGGAGCTGTTTTTT. Its protein is CATPLGLAATGELFF.

The chain couples TRBV29-1 to TRBJ2-6; weak D call: TRBD2 (5 bases). The V gene's germline CDR1 is SQVTM and CDR2 ANQGSEA. The CDR3 extends over 16 amino acids. The V and J ends lost 4 bases and 4 bases respectively, with 17 bases between them. The CDR3 sequence: CSVAVGGYSGANVLTF. CDR3 nucleotides: TGCAGCGTTGCTGTAGGAGGCTACTCCGGGGCCAACGTCCTGACTTTC.

The genes are TRBV10-2 and TRBJ2-7; unclear D gene. Germline V CDR1 and CDR2: WSHSY, SAAADI. This CDR3 has 13 amino acids. The V end was cut by 0 bases, the J end by 3 bases, with 6 bases between. The CDR3 DNA follows: TGCGCCAGCAGTGAGTCTACGGGCTACGAGCAGTACTTC. Translated, it gives CASSESTGYEQYF.

The chain employs TRBV29-1 and TRBJ1-2, with D tentatively TRBD1 (5 bases). Trimming took 6 bases from V and 4 from J, leaving 9 bases between them. The germline gives CDR1 SQVTM, CDR2 ANQGSEA. There are 11 residues in the CDR3. The CDR3 spells CSVAGTYGYTF. The CDR3 DNA reads as TGCAGCGTGGCCGGGACCTATGGCTACACCTTC.

The V and J genes are TRBV19 and TRBJ1-1; unclear D gene. The CDR3 totals 11 residues. Germline loops: CDR1 LNHDA, CDR2 SQIVND (reference sequence). Trimming left V 2 bases short and J 7 bases short, with 5 bases between. The CDR3 sequence: CASSIKFEAFF. CDR3 DNA sequence: TGTGCCAGTAGTATAAAGTTTGAAGCTTTCTTT.

This chain joins TRBV7-8 and TRBJ2-7; TRBD2 might be the D (5 bases). The CDR3 runs 12 residues. Germline lookup yields CDR1 SGHVS and CDR2 FQNEAQ. The ends were cut back, 8 bases at V and 1 base at J, with 9 bases in the middle. CDR3 nucleotide sequence: TGTGCCAGCTCGGAGGTTTCCTACGAGCAGTACTTC. It translates to CASSEVSYEQYF.

V gene TRBV7-9 combines with J gene TRBJ2-1; TRBD2 might be the D (5 bases). Trimming shortened V by 6 bases and J by 5 bases, and 11 bases separated the two germline ends. Germline V gene data show CDR1 as SEHNR and CDR2 as FQNEAQ (reference sequence). This CDR3 is 13 amino acids long. CDR3 DNA: TGTGCCAGCAGGTCGAGGACTCACAATGAGCAGTTCTTC. Translation: CASRSRTHNEQFF.

In this sample, this clonotype turned up many times. The rearrangement joins TRBV15 to TRBJ2-1; D is unresolved. Trimming pared 1 base from V and 0 bases from J, leaving 4 bases between. The CDR3 is made up of 14 amino acids. Germline V gene data show CDR1 as LNHNV and CDR2 as YYDKDF (reference sequence). CDR3 sequence reads: CATSRGDSYNEQFF. The CDR3 DNA reads TGTGCCACCAGCAGAGGGGACTCCTACAATGAGCAGTTCTTC.

The chain employs TRBV11-3 and TRBJ2-7; 12 bases map to TRBD2. J was trimmed by 1 base and V by 0 bases; bases with no gene match: 13. Per germline, CDR1 SGHNT and CDR2 YENEEA. CDR3 size: 20 residues. This chain's CDR3 is CASSLEIELAGGESSYEQYF. The CDR3 region has the DNA TGTGCCAGCAGCTTAGAAATTGAACTAGCGGGAGGCGAATCTTCCTACGAGCAGTACTTC.

The chain couples TRBV20-1 to TRBJ2-3, with D possibly TRBD2 on 7 matching bases. Trimming shortened V by 3 bases and J by 2 bases, and 12 bases separated the two germline ends. Germline CDR1 DFQATT, CDR2 SNEGSKA (reference sequence). The CDR3 extends over 14 amino acids. The CDR3 loop is CSASRGGDTDTQYF. As DNA, the CDR3 is TGCAGTGCTAGTAGGGGGGGAGACACAGATACGCAGTATTTT.

The chain joins TRBV2 to TRBJ1-1; possibly TRBD1 for D (5 bases). V lost 8 bases and J 0 bases, leaving 16 bases between the germline ends. Per germline, CDR1 SNHLY and CDR2 FYNNEI. This CDR3 is 15 amino acids long. This CDR3 reads CASLGRMGLNTEAFF. The CDR3 region has the DNA TGTGCCAGCCTGGGACGGATGGGTCTGAACACTGAAGCTTTCTTT.

The chain uses TRBV6-5 and TRBJ2-1; 11 nucleotides align to TRBD2. The trim removed 6 bases at V and 7 bases at J, leaving 8 bases unmatched. Per germline, CDR1 MNHEY and CDR2 SVGAGI. This CDR3 spans 15 amino acids. The CDR3 DNA is TGTGCCAGCAGGAGTAGCGGGAGGGCCAAAAATGAGCAGTTCTTC. Translating gives CASRSSGRAKNEQFF.

The chain links TRBV7-2 to TRBJ2-3; the D is unclear. V lost 1 base to trimming and J lost 4 bases, with 12 bases between them. This CDR3 contains 15 residues. CDR1 and CDR2 (germline): SGHTA, FQGNSA. The CDR3 reads CASSLGGFLADTQYF. The CDR3 DNA is TGTGCCAGCAGCTTAGGTGGCTTCCTAGCAGATACGCAGTATTTT.

This clonotype was counted at least ten times. V is TRBV7-2 and J is TRBJ1-6; D not resolved. The ends were cut back, 5 bases at V and 0 bases at J, with 14 bases in the middle. The CDR3 spans 17 residues. Germline V CDR1 and CDR2: SGHTA, FQGNSA. In DNA form, the CDR3 reads TGTGCCAGCAGCCTAGATCTCAGCCCCTCCTATAATTCACCCCTCCACTTT. This sequence encodes CASSLDLSPSYNSPLHF.

This clonotype was counted between two and nine times. This may come from a read error, since a much larger clone is one base off. V and J are TRBV19 and TRBJ1-2; 9 nucleotides align to TRBD1. This CDR3 is 16 amino acids long. Germline V CDR1 and CDR2: LNHDA, SQIVND (reference sequence). The CDR3 loop reads CAGSPPGTGIIYGYTF. DNA for the CDR3: TGTGCCGGTAGTCCTCCCGGGACAGGGATTATATATGGCTACACCTTC.

This clonotype has a handful of counts. V and J are TRBV20-1 and TRBJ2-5; D is uncertain. V dropped 4 bases and J dropped 0 bases, with 9 bases sitting between them. Germline V gives CDR1 DFQATT, CDR2 SNEGSKA (reference sequence). The CDR3 is made up of 13 amino acids. The CDR3 sequence: CSAIGRDQETQYF. CDR3 sequence (DNA): TGCAGTGCTATCGGCCGGGACCAAGAGACCCAGTACTTC.

This rearrangement joins TRBV19 to TRBJ1-4; 10 bases are a match to TRBD1. CDR3 length: 15 residues. From germline, CDR1 is LNHDA and CDR2 SQIVND (reference sequence). J was trimmed by 7 bases and V by 4 bases; bases with no gene match: 6. The CDR3: CASSKGTGVGEKLFF. CDR3 bases: TGTGCCAGTAGTAAAGGGACAGGGGTTGGTGAAAAACTGTTTTTT.

The rearrangement joins TRBV15 to TRBJ1-2; D is undetermined. From germline, CDR1 is LNHNV and CDR2 YYDKDF (reference sequence). The CDR3 is 14 amino acids. Trimming left V 3 bases short and J 3 bases short, with 11 bases between. This CDR3 is CATSRDRDDYGYTF. As DNA, the CDR3 is TGTGCCACCAGCAGGGATAGGGATGACTATGGCTACACCTTC.

This rearrangement joins TRBV7-8 to TRBJ1-1, with a tentative D call TRBD1 (5 bases). Germline lookup yields CDR1 SGHVS and CDR2 FQNEAQ. The V end lost 3 bases, the J end lost 0 bases, and 8 bases lay between the germline ends. The CDR3 runs to 14 residues. This CDR3 is CASSLTELNTEAFF. CDR3 DNA sequence: TGTGCCAGCAGCTTGACAGAATTGAACACTGAAGCTTTCTTT.

Ten or more counts support this clonotype. The genes are TRBV6-1 and TRBJ1-2; 8 bases agree with TRBD1. The CDR3 length is 14 residues. Germline V lookup: CDR1 MNHNS, CDR2 SASEGT. The J segment lost 3 bases and the V segment lost 4 bases, leaving 4 bases of the junction unmatched. The CDR3 sequence: CASSVRGQYYGYTF. Written as DNA, the CDR3 is TGTGCCAGCAGTGTCAGGGGGCAGTACTATGGCTACACCTTC.